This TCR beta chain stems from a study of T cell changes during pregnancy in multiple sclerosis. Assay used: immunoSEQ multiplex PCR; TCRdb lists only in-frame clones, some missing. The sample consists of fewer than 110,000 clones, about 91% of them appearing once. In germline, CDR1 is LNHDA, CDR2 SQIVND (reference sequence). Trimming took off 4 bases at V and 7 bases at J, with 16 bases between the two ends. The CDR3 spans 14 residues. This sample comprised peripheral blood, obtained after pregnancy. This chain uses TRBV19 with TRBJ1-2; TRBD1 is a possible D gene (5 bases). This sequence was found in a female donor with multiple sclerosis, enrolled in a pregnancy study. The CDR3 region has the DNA TGTGCCAGTAGTACCAGAGGAGGGGTTCGTGGCTACACCTTC. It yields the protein CASSTRGGVRGYTF.